A single sample gave rise to the 5 T cell receptor beta chains below, sequenced in a study of cytomegalovirus exposure and HLA in healthy donors. Primers: 60 Vbeta forward and 13 Jbeta reverse. The data were produced by immunoSEQ multiplex PCR, yet TCRdb's version contains in-frame clones alone and is incomplete. This sample has 90,000 to 110,000 clones, with about 76% found just once. Sequenced: PBMCs. The source of these receptors is a man aged 40-49 years in good health and CMV-seronegative.

This clone was seen a few times. This chain links TRBV18 with TRBJ1-3; 7 bases fit TRBD1. After removal of 3 bases from V and 0 bases from J, the junction contained 11 bases not matched to a gene. The CDR3 length is 18 residues. Germline V gene lookup returns CDR1 KGHSH and CDR2 LQKENI. CDR3 bases: TGTGCCAGCTCACCCCTGGGACAGTCAAACCTCTCTGGAAACACCATATATTTT. This sequence encodes CASSPLGQSNLSGNTIYF. The whole variable domain, remainder taken from reference TRBV18 and TRBJ1-3, is NAGVMQNPRHLVRRRGQEARLRCSPMKGHSHVYWYRQLPEEGLKFMVYLQKENIIDESGMPKERFSAEFPKEGPSILRIQQVVRGDSAAYFCASSPLGQSNLSGNTIYFGEGSWLTVV.

The chain employs TRBV4-3 and TRBJ2-7; TRBD1 agrees at 12 bases. V gave up 1 base and J gave up 6 bases; unmatched junction bases: 10. This CDR3 has 17 residues. The germline CDR1 and CDR2 sequences are LGHNA and YSLEER. The CDR3 sequence: CASSQVFAGQGAFEQYF. For the CDR3, the DNA is TGCGCCAGCAGCCAAGTTTTTGCGGGACAGGGGGCCTTCGAGCAGTACTTC.

To note about this clone: Germline is not matched at one junction end, which may reflect a read error. The rearrangement joins TRBV7-7 to TRBJ2-3; no clear D gene. The length of the CDR3 is 14 residues. CDR1 is SSHAT and CDR2 is FNYEAQ in the germline V gene (reference sequence). The CDR3 reads CASSPSAGTDTQYF. In DNA form, the CDR3 reads TGTGCTAGCAGCCCAAGCGCCGGCACAGATACGCAGTATTTT.

This chain links TRBV5-4 with TRBJ1-1; TRBD1 might be the D (5 bases). V lost 3 bases and J 4 bases, leaving 13 bases between the germline ends. The germline CDR1 and CDR2 sequences are SGHNT and YYREEE (reference sequence). The length of the CDR3 is 14 residues. The CDR3 sequence: CASSSGGEGTEAFF. The CDR3 DNA reads as TGTGCCAGCAGCTCGGGGGGTGAGGGCACTGAAGCTTTCTTT.

This chain connects TRBV7-3 to TRBJ2-3, with 8 bases lining up with TRBD1. V was pared by 2 bases and J by 4 bases, with 8 bases of the junction left unmatched. The CDR3 extends over 16 amino acids. Germline V gives CDR1 SGHTA, CDR2 FQGTGA. CDR3 in DNA: TGTGCCAGCAGCTTAGGACAGGGCGTTCAACCAGATACGCAGTATTTT. This gives the protein CASSLGQGVQPDTQYF.